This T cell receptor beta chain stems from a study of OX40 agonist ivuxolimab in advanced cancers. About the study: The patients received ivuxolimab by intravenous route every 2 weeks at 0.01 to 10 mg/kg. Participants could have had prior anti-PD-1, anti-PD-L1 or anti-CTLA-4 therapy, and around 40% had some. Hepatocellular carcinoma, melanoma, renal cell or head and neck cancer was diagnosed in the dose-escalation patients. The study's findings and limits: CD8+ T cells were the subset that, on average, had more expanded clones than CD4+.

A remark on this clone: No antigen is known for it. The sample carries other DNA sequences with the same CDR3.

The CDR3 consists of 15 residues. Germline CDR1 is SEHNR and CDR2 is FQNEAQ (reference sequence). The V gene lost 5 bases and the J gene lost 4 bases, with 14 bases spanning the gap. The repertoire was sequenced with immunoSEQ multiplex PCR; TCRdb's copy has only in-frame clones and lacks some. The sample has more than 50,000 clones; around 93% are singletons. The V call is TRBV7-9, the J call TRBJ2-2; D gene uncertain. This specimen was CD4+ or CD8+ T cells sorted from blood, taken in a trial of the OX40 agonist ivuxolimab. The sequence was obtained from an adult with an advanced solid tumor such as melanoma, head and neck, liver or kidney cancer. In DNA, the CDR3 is TGTGCCAGCAGCCCTGATCTAAGCGCCACCGGGGAGCTGTTTTTT. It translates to CASSPDLSATGELFF.